This T cell receptor (beta chain) was captured by sequencing in a study of CD8+ T cells in alopecia areata. Overall study findings and caveats: Scalp lesions, especially in alopecia totalis/universalis, had higher clonality than normal scalp.

The CDR3 is 13 residues long. V was clipped by 0 bases and J by 4 bases, with 9 bases between them. Germline V CDR1 and CDR2: GTSNPN, SVGIG (reference sequence). Sequencing templates came from extracted RNA that was reverse transcribed into cDNA. Using immunoSEQ multiplex PCR, the repertoire was profiled, and TCRdb retains in-frame clones only, with some absent. The sample carries some 180,000 clones, roughly 56% recorded once. Comment on this clone: Its antigen is undetermined. Additional DNA sequences in this sample encode the identical CDR3.

Sequencing was done on a sample of CD8+ T cells sorted from blood. The rearrangement uses TRBV30 and TRBJ1-1; tentatively, D is TRBD1 (5 bases). The clonotype comes from a human donor in good health. CDR3 in amino acids: CAWSVLRGTEAFF. The CDR3 nucleotides read TGTGCCTGGAGTGTACTAAGGGGCACTGAAGCTTTCTTT.